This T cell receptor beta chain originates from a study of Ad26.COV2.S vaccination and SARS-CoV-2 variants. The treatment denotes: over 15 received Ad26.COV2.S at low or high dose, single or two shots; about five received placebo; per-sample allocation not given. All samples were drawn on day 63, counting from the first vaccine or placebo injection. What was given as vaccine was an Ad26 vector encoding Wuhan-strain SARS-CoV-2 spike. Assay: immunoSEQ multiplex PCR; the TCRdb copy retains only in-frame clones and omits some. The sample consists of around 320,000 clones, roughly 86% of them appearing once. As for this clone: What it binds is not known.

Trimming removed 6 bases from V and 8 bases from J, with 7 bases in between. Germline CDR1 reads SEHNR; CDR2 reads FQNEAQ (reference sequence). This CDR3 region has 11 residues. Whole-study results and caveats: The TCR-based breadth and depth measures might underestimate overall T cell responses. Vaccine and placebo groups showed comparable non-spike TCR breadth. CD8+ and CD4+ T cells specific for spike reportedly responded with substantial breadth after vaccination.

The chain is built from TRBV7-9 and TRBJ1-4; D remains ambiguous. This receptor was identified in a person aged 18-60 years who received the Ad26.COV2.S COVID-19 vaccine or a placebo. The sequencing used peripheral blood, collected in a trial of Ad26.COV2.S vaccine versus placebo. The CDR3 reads CASRKQEKLFF. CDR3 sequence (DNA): TGTGCCAGCAGGAAACAGGAAAAACTGTTTTTT.